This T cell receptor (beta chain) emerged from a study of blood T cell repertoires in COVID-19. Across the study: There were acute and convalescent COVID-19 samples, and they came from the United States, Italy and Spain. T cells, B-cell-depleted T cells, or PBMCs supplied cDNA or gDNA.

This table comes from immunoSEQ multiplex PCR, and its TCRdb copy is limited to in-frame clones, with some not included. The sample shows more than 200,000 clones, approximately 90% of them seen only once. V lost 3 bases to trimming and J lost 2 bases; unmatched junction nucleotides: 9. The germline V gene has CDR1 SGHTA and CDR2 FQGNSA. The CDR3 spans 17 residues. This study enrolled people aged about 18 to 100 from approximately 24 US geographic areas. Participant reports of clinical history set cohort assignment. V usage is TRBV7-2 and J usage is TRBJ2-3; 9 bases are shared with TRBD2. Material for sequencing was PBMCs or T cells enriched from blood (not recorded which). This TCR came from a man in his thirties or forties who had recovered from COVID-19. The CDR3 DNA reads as TGTGCCAGCAGCTTCATAGCGGGGGCCACGACCACAGATACGCAGTATTTT. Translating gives CASSFIAGATTTDTQYF.